The rows below give T cell receptor beta chains drawn from one sample of a study of CD8 T cells in ankylosing spondylitis. Each CDR3 protein gets one entry after TCRdb re-called the 5' RACE reads with MiXCR. This sample has 55,000 or so distinct CDR3 sequences, with around 7.4% found just once. Material for sequencing was blood, either unsorted or a sorted T cell fraction (not recorded which). These receptors came from a female donor with ankylosing spondylitis or in good health (not recorded which). Both conserved end residues are part of each CDR3. D genes are given only for firm matches. Where a row states a size, it is once, few, many or the class of an expanded clone; other rows omit it.

clone size: once; V gene: TRBV5-6; J gene: TRBJ1-2; D gene: TRBD1; CDR3 DNA: TGTGCCAGCGGCCGCGGACACCAGGGGGTAGGCATAGAAAATGGCTACACCTTC; CDR3 protein: CASGRGHQGVGIENGYTF
clone size: many; V gene: TRBV12-3/TRBV12-4; J gene: TRBJ2-3; D gene: NA; CDR3 DNA: TGTGCCAGCAGTTTCGAGGGGACAGATACGCAGTATTTT; CDR3 protein: CASSFEGTDTQYF
clone size: NA; V gene: TRBV20-1; J gene: TRBJ2-3; D gene: TRBD2; CDR3 DNA: TGCAGTGGCCGAAACCAGGGGACTAGCGGGGGGCTTAGCACAGATACGCAGTATTTT; CDR3 protein: CSGRNQGTSGGLSTDTQYF
clone size: few; V gene: TRBV27; J gene: TRBJ1-6; D gene: NA; CDR3 DNA: TGTGCCAGCAGTTCGTACGGGAATTCACCCCTCCACTTT; CDR3 protein: CASSSYGNSPLHF
clone size: NA; V gene: TRBV7-2; J gene: TRBJ2-3; D gene: TRBD1; CDR3 DNA: TGTGCCAGCAGCTCACGACAGGGAGACACAGATACGCAGTATTTT; CDR3 protein: CASSSRQGDTDTQYF
clone size: many; V gene: TRBV7-8; J gene: TRBJ1-1; D gene: NA; CDR3 DNA: TGTGCCAGCAGCTTGAGCGGGTACGGTGAAGCTTTCTTT; CDR3 protein: CASSLSGYGEAFF
clone size: few; V gene: TRBV7-2; J gene: TRBJ1-1; D gene: NA; CDR3 DNA: TGTGCCAGCAGCTTATTAGAACACACTGAAGCTTTCTTT; CDR3 protein: CASSLLEHTEAFF
clone size: many; V gene: TRBV5-1; J gene: TRBJ2-3; D gene: TRBD1; CDR3 DNA: TGCGCCAGCTCGGGACAGAGAGATACGCAGTATTTT; CDR3 protein: CASSGQRDTQYF
clone size: many; V gene: TRBV5-5; J gene: TRBJ2-3; D gene: NA; CDR3 DNA: TGTGCCAGCAGCTTGGGCCCAGGGGATACGCAGTATTTT; CDR3 protein: CASSLGPGDTQYF
clone size: many; V gene: TRBV6-6; J gene: TRBJ1-5; D gene: NA; CDR3 DNA: TGTGCCACCCAGATGAGCAATCAGCCCCAGCATTTT; CDR3 protein: CATQMSNQPQHF
clone size: NA; V gene: TRBV12-5; J gene: TRBJ1-2; D gene: TRBD1; CDR3 DNA: TGTGCTAGTGGTTTGACGTTGGGGGACAGGAGTTATGGCTACACCTTC; CDR3 protein: CASGLTLGDRSYGYTF
clone size: many; V gene: TRBV28; J gene: TRBJ2-5; D gene: NA; CDR3 DNA: TGTGCCGTGGAGACCCAGTACTTC; CDR3 protein: CAVETQYF
clone size: many; V gene: TRBV11-2; J gene: TRBJ1-5; D gene: TRBD1; CDR3 DNA: TGTGCCAGCAGCTTAGAGGGAGCAGGGGGAGTCCCCAATCAGCCCCAGCATTTT; CDR3 protein: CASSLEGAGGVPNQPQHF
clone size: NA; V gene: TRBV18; J gene: TRBJ1-1; D gene: NA; CDR3 DNA: TGTGCCAGCTCACCACGGATGGCAGGGATGAACACTGAAGCTTTCTTT; CDR3 protein: CASSPRMAGMNTEAFF
clone size: many; V gene: TRBV20-1; J gene: TRBJ1-5; D gene: NA; CDR3 DNA: TGCAGTGCTAGAGGCCGTCCCCGGACAGCGAGCAATCAGCCCCAGCATTTT; CDR3 protein: CSARGRPRTASNQPQHF
clone size: many; V gene: TRBV27; J gene: TRBJ2-7; D gene: NA; CDR3 DNA: TGTGCCAAGGCGGAGGACTCACCCTACGAGCAGTACTTC; CDR3 protein: CAKAEDSPYEQYF
clone size: many; V gene: TRBV12-3/TRBV12-4; J gene: TRBJ2-2; D gene: NA; CDR3 DNA: TGTGCCAGCAGACACCTAGGAAAGGGGGAGCTGTTTTTT; CDR3 protein: CASRHLGKGELFF
clone size: many; V gene: TRBV5-1; J gene: TRBJ2-5; D gene: NA; CDR3 DNA: TGCGCCAGCAGCTTGGGCCGCGGAGGGACCCAGTACTTC; CDR3 protein: CASSLGRGGTQYF
clone size: many; V gene: TRBV10-1; J gene: TRBJ1-1; D gene: NA; CDR3 DNA: TGCGCCAGCAGTGCCGCCGGGGATTGTTCCACTGAAGCTTTCTTT; CDR3 protein: CASSAAGDCSTEAFF
clone size: few; V gene: TRBV4-2; J gene: TRBJ2-7; D gene: NA; CDR3 DNA: TGTGCCAGCAGCCAAGGGGGACCGCGGCAGGGGATCTCTTACGAGCAGTACTTC; CDR3 protein: CASSQGGPRQGISYEQYF
clone size: many; V gene: TRBV18; J gene: TRBJ2-1; D gene: NA; CDR3 DNA: TGTGCCAGCTCACCATATCACAGGGAGTCCTCCTACAATGAGCAGTTCTTC; CDR3 protein: CASSPYHRESSYNEQFF
clone size: many; V gene: TRBV11-2; J gene: TRBJ2-3; D gene: NA; CDR3 DNA: TGTGCCAGCAGCTTCCTCGGGACCCCAAGAGATACGCAGTATTTT; CDR3 protein: CASSFLGTPRDTQYF
clone size: many; V gene: TRBV20-1; J gene: TRBJ1-1; D gene: NA; CDR3 DNA: TGCAGTGCTAACAGAGTCGGTGAAGCTTTCTTT; CDR3 protein: CSANRVGEAFF
clone size: many; V gene: TRBV29-1; J gene: TRBJ1-2; D gene: NA; CDR3 DNA: TGCAGCGTTCTATTAGTCCCTAAGGATGGCTACACCTTC; CDR3 protein: CSVLLVPKDGYTF
clone size: many; V gene: TRBV28; J gene: TRBJ1-4; D gene: NA; CDR3 DNA: TGTGCCAGCAGTGCCCTGACAGATTCAACTAATGAAAAACTGTTTTTT; CDR3 protein: CASSALTDSTNEKLFF
clone size: many; V gene: TRBV16; J gene: TRBJ1-5; D gene: NA; CDR3 DNA: TGTGCCAGCAGCCAATCGACGGAGTTGTTGCCCCAGCATTTT; CDR3 protein: CASSQSTELLPQHF
clone size: many; V gene: TRBV12-3/TRBV12-4; J gene: TRBJ2-7; D gene: NA; CDR3 DNA: TGTGCCAGCAGTTCCACTAACCGGGCCTACGAGCAGTACTTC; CDR3 protein: CASSSTNRAYEQYF
clone size: many; V gene: TRBV20-1; J gene: TRBJ1-2; D gene: NA; CDR3 DNA: TGCAGTGCTAGAGATGGAGCAAACCCTAACTATGGCTACACCTTC; CDR3 protein: CSARDGANPNYGYTF
clone size: many; V gene: TRBV4-2; J gene: TRBJ2-3; D gene: NA; CDR3 DNA: TGTGCCAGCAGCCAATCGGACCCCTTTTCCACAGATACGCAGTATTTT; CDR3 protein: CASSQSDPFSTDTQYF
clone size: many; V gene: TRBV20-1; J gene: TRBJ2-7; D gene: NA; CDR3 DNA: TGCAGTGCTAGAGGTCCTCAGGGACCCTACGAGCAGTACTTC; CDR3 protein: CSARGPQGPYEQYF
clone size: once; V gene: TRBV11-2; J gene: TRBJ2-1; D gene: NA; CDR3 DNA: TGTGCCAGCAGCTTAAGGAAGGGGGGGCCTGAGATCAATGAGCAGTTCTTC; CDR3 protein: CASSLRKGGPEINEQFF
clone size: many; V gene: TRBV27; J gene: TRBJ1-2; D gene: NA; CDR3 DNA: TGTGCCAGCAGTTACCAGGGTGTTAACTATGGCTACACCTTC; CDR3 protein: CASSYQGVNYGYTF
clone size: many; V gene: TRBV4-3; J gene: TRBJ2-2; D gene: NA; CDR3 DNA: TGCGCCAGCAGCGCCCGTAACACCGGGGAGCTGTTTTTT; CDR3 protein: CASSARNTGELFF
clone size: many; V gene: TRBV5-4; J gene: TRBJ1-2; D gene: NA; CDR3 DNA: TGTGCCAGCAGCTTGATCAACTATGGCTACACCTTC; CDR3 protein: CASSLINYGYTF
clone size: many; V gene: TRBV20-1; J gene: TRBJ1-1; D gene: NA; CDR3 DNA: TGCAGTGCTAGAGATGGGGCCTCCGGGGGGACTGAAGCTTTCTTT; CDR3 protein: CSARDGASGGTEAFF
clone size: NA; V gene: TRBV29-1; J gene: TRBJ1-2; D gene: NA; CDR3 DNA: TGCAGCGTTGACTCCGACACTCAGGGCTACACCTTC; CDR3 protein: CSVDSDTQGYTF
clone size: many; V gene: TRBV12-3/TRBV12-4; J gene: TRBJ1-1; D gene: TRBD1; CDR3 DNA: TGTGCCAGCCGCCCAAAGAGGGGACAGGGAGGAAGTGAAGCTTTCTTT; CDR3 protein: CASRPKRGQGGSEAFF
clone size: few; V gene: TRBV29-1; J gene: TRBJ2-4; D gene: TRBD1; CDR3 DNA: TGCAGCGTTGAGGGTGGACAGGGCGGCAACATTCAGTACTTC; CDR3 protein: CSVEGGQGGNIQYF
clone size: many; V gene: TRBV5-6; J gene: TRBJ1-5; D gene: NA; CDR3 DNA: TGTGCCAGCAGCTTGTCCGCGGTTCAGCCCCAGCATTTT; CDR3 protein: CASSLSAVQPQHF
clone size: few; V gene: TRBV7-6; J gene: TRBJ1-6; D gene: TRBD1; CDR3 DNA: TGTGCCAGCAGCTTAGAGGGGGCCTCACCCCTCCACTTT; CDR3 protein: CASSLEGASPLHF
clone size: NA; V gene: TRBV5-4; J gene: TRBJ2-2; D gene: TRBD2; CDR3 DNA: TGTGCCAGCAGCTTAGATCTCCGGGAGGCCGGGGAGCTGTTTTTT; CDR3 protein: CASSLDLREAGELFF
clone size: many; V gene: TRBV5-1; J gene: TRBJ1-3; D gene: NA; CDR3 DNA: TGCGCCAGCAGCTTTTCCAGGGGTACCGGAAACACCATATATTTT; CDR3 protein: CASSFSRGTGNTIYF
clone size: many; V gene: TRBV6-5; J gene: TRBJ1-4; D gene: NA; CDR3 DNA: TGTGCCAGCAGTTACTCCAGGGCGAATGAAAAACTGTTTTTT; CDR3 protein: CASSYSRANEKLFF
clone size: many; V gene: TRBV5-6; J gene: TRBJ1-4; D gene: NA; CDR3 DNA: TGTGCCAGCAGCTGGCTTGGGCAGTTTAATGAAAAACTGTTTTTT; CDR3 protein: CASSWLGQFNEKLFF
clone size: many; V gene: TRBV5-1; J gene: TRBJ1-1; D gene: NA; CDR3 DNA: TGCGCCAGCAAAAGGGGAACTGAAGCTTTCTTT; CDR3 protein: CASKRGTEAFF
clone size: many; V gene: TRBV29-1; J gene: TRBJ2-1; D gene: TRBD1; CDR3 DNA: TGCAGCGTTGACAGGTTACCGGGACAGGAGTACAATGAGCAGTTCTTC; CDR3 protein: CSVDRLPGQEYNEQFF
clone size: many; V gene: TRBV6-5; J gene: TRBJ2-2; D gene: NA; CDR3 DNA: TGTGCCAGCAGTTACGAGGGGGCGAACACCGGGGAGCTGTTTTTT; CDR3 protein: CASSYEGANTGELFF
clone size: NA; V gene: TRBV4-2; J gene: TRBJ2-7; D gene: TRBD2; CDR3 DNA: TGTGCCAGCAGCCAAGATGAACCAGTGGGGAGGGCCTACGAGCAGTACTTC; CDR3 protein: CASSQDEPVGRAYEQYF